This T cell receptor (beta chain) was sequenced in a study of T cell repertoires in cytomegalovirus infection (dated by TCRdb to between 2019 and 2020). For context, the study as a whole: Donor HLA type was relevant to the analysis, because carriage of CMV infection together with the matching HLA type was indicated by public TCR beta signatures. Overall study results and their limits: In both this cohort and an independent 352-donor cohort, the cumulative frequency of public TCR beta family members distinguished carriers of CMV infection plus the relevant HLA type. In the ex vivo response, HLA-C-restricted CMV-specific TCR beta clonotypes were dominant, and in two of eight donors the single most frequent clonotype came from this HLA-C-restricted group.

The sequencer listed for this sample is Illumina HiSeq 1500. TCRdb's own reprocessing of the public reads used fastp at Q25 and MiXCR and kept productive beta chains. A single entry per CDR3 protein holds the most common genes and DNA from its merged rows. The sample contains hundreds of thousands of distinct CDR3 sequences, roughly a sixth of them found a single time. In total, the top ten clones hold around 12% of the sample. Regarding this clonotype: This clone's antigen is unknown. No quality values exist for individual bases; no much larger clone is one base distant.

From its cysteine to its phenylalanine, the CDR3 spans 16 amino acids. CDR3 DNA only is kept here, 48 bases in frame from base 1. Sequences MNHEY (CDR1) and SVGAGI (CDR2) are obtained from the germline V gene. Trimming takes 6 bases off V and 2 bases off J; junction bases not matched to a gene: 10. This receptor chain uses TRBV6-5 and TRBJ2-1; 7 bases in the middle match TRBD1. This TCR was recovered from a human donor in good health (CMV status not recorded). Some clones in this sample may be carry-over from other donors' samples. Specimen: PBMCs. The DNA sequence reads TGTGCCAGCAGGCCCCTGACAGGGATTCCCTACAATGAGCAGTTCTTC. It is translated as CASRPLTGIPYNEQFF.